Listed below are T cell receptor beta chains from one sample, sequenced in a study of T cell responses to AZD1222 COVID-19 vaccine. Profiling relied on immunoSEQ multiplex PCR, and the TCRdb table lists in-frame clones only, not all of them. The sample has about 110,000 clones, around nine tenths seen once. The starting material was peripheral blood, obtained on day 0 of AZD1222 vaccination. These receptors all stem from an adult in good health. CDR3s include the opening cysteine and the closing phenylalanine or tryptophan. D genes are given only for firm matches. Clone size, where shown, is once, few, many, or a class for clones that have expanded.

clone_size: -
d_call: TRBD1
j_call: TRBJ1-2
v_call: TRBV7-9
cdr3_aa: CATHTGVGYGYTF
cdr3_nt: TGTGCCACCCACACAGGGGTAGGGTATGGCTACACCTTC

clone_size: few
d_call: -
j_call: TRBJ1-5
v_call: TRBV6-2/TRBV6-3
cdr3_aa: CASSDRKRAGNQPQHF
cdr3_nt: TGTGCCAGCAGCGACAGGAAAAGGGCTGGCAATCAGCCCCAGCATTTT

clone_size: -
d_call: -
j_call: TRBJ2-1
v_call: TRBV3-1/TRBV3-2
cdr3_aa: CASSQDPGSTYNEQFF
cdr3_nt: TGTGCCAGCAGCCAAGATCCCGGGAGCACCTACAATGAGCAGTTCTTC

clone_size: few
d_call: -
j_call: TRBJ1-5
v_call: TRBV28
cdr3_aa: CASRRTDETYYSNQPQHF
cdr3_nt: TGTGCCAGCAGGCGAACCGATGAAACATATTATAGCAATCAGCCCCAGCATTTT

clone_size: -
d_call: TRBD1
j_call: TRBJ2-7
v_call: TRBV28
cdr3_aa: CASSLPRTGARYEQYF
cdr3_nt: TGTGCCAGCAGTTTACCGAGGACAGGGGCGCGGTACGAGCAGTACTTC

clone_size: -
d_call: -
j_call: TRBJ1-1
v_call: TRBV19
cdr3_aa: CASSMGVAEAFF
cdr3_nt: TGTGCCAGTAGTATGGGAGTGGCTGAAGCTTTCTTT

clone_size: -
d_call: -
j_call: TRBJ2-7
v_call: TRBV7-2
cdr3_aa: CASSLGWGGTYEQYF
cdr3_nt: TGTGCCAGCAGCTTAGGGTGGGGGGGCACCTACGAGCAGTACTTC

clone_size: -
d_call: TRBD1
j_call: TRBJ1-6
v_call: TRBV11-3
cdr3_aa: CASSLDRVGSPLHF
cdr3_nt: TGTGCCAGCAGCCTCGACAGGGTTGGTTCACCCCTCCACTTT

clone_size: -
d_call: TRBD1
j_call: TRBJ1-2
v_call: TRBV5-1
cdr3_aa: CASSPGTGRVDGYTF
cdr3_nt: TGCGCCAGCAGCCCAGGGACAGGGAGGGTGGATGGCTACACCTTC

clone_size: -
d_call: TRBD2
j_call: TRBJ2-7
v_call: TRBV5-4
cdr3_aa: CASSAGGGGIAYEQYF
cdr3_nt: TGTGCCAGCAGCGCAGGAGGCGGGGGGATCGCCTACGAGCAGTACTTC

clone_size: -
d_call: -
j_call: TRBJ2-1
v_call: TRBV7-7
cdr3_aa: CASSSTVDNEQFF
cdr3_nt: TGTGCCAGCAGCTCGACAGTAGACAATGAGCAGTTCTTC

clone_size: -
d_call: -
j_call: TRBJ2-2
v_call: TRBV5-1
cdr3_aa: CASSLVPGATGELFF
cdr3_nt: TGCGCCAGCAGCTTGGTGCCGGGGGCGACCGGGGAGCTGTTTTTT

clone_size: -
d_call: -
j_call: TRBJ1-2
v_call: TRBV19
cdr3_aa: CASSYRMGGYTF
cdr3_nt: TGTGCCAGTAGTTACCGCATGGGTGGCTACACCTTC

clone_size: -
d_call: -
j_call: TRBJ2-1
v_call: TRBV6-5
cdr3_aa: CASSPNPGSEQFF
cdr3_nt: TGTGCCAGCAGCCCCAACCCCGGCAGTGAGCAGTTCTTC

clone_size: -
d_call: -
j_call: TRBJ2-2
v_call: TRBV6-5
cdr3_aa: CASGVRTSNTGELFF
cdr3_nt: TGTGCCAGCGGAGTGCGGACTTCGAACACCGGGGAGCTGTTTTTT

clone_size: -
d_call: -
j_call: TRBJ2-7
v_call: TRBV19
cdr3_aa: CASSSASYEQYF
cdr3_nt: TGTGCCAGTAGCTCGGCTTCCTACGAGCAGTACTTC

clone_size: -
d_call: TRBD1
j_call: TRBJ1-3
v_call: TRBV6-5
cdr3_aa: CASRPTGGFGNTIYF
cdr3_nt: TGTGCCAGCAGACCAACAGGGGGGTTTGGAAACACCATATATTTT

clone_size: -
d_call: -
j_call: TRBJ1-2
v_call: TRBV10-3
cdr3_aa: CAISESRTALNSYGYTF
cdr3_nt: TGTGCCATCAGTGAGTCAAGGACGGCCCTAAATTCCTATGGCTACACCTTC

clone_size: -
d_call: -
j_call: TRBJ2-3
v_call: TRBV5-1
cdr3_aa: CASSLVVGGSGTDTQYF
cdr3_nt: TGCGCCAGCAGCTTGGTCGTCGGGGGCTCGGGCACAGATACGCAGTATTTT

clone_size: once
d_call: -
j_call: TRBJ2-5
v_call: TRBV18
cdr3_aa: CASSRGLQETQYF
cdr3_nt: TGTGCCAGCTCACGGGGACTTCAAGAGACCCAGTACTTC

clone_size: once
d_call: TRBD1
j_call: TRBJ1-5
v_call: TRBV19
cdr3_aa: CASSTDRRNQPQHF
cdr3_nt: TGTGCCAGTAGTACGGACAGGCGGAATCAGCCCCAGCATTTT